One sample yielded the 10 T cell receptor beta chains listed below, sequenced in a study of beta chain features in type 1 diabetes. The sequenced template was cDNA made from the entire isolated RNA. TCRdb keeps only in-frame clones here, not all; method: immunoSEQ multiplex PCR. Among 330,000 or so clones listed, about 18% were seen once. The specimen sequenced was naive CD4+ T cells from blood. The receptor set was obtained from a woman aged 18-29 years in good health.

The CDR3 sequence: CASSQDTSGGVSYNEQFF. The CDR3 DNA is TGTGCCAGCAGCCAGGATACAAGCGGGGGGGTCTCCTACAATGAGCAGTTCTTC. The chain links TRBV7-8 to TRBJ2-1; 10 bases fit TRBD2. The germline V gene has CDR1 SGHVS and CDR2 FQNEAQ. V trimming: 5 bases; J trimming: 0 bases; junction bases outside the gene matches: 10. This CDR3 region has 18 residues.

The V and J genes are TRBV5-4 and TRBJ2-3; 11 nucleotides agree with TRBD2. V was clipped by 4 bases and J by 6 bases; unmatched bases: 7. Germline-derived CDR1 and CDR2 are SGHNT and YYREEE (reference sequence). The CDR3 totals 15 residues. The CDR3 protein is CASSLTSGRTDTQYF. For the CDR3, the DNA is TGTGCCAGCAGCCTAACTAGCGGGAGAACGGATACGCAGTATTTT. Together with reference TRBV5-4 and TRBJ2-3, the CDR3 gives the full variable domain: ETGVTQSPTHLIKTRGQQVTLRCSSQSGHNTVSWYQQALGQGPQFIFQYYREEENGRGNFPPRFSGLQFPNYSSELNVNALELDDSALYLCASSLTSGRTDTQYFGPGTRLTVL.

The rearrangement links TRBV15 to TRBJ2-1; 7 nucleotides align to TRBD2. The CDR3 is 16 amino acids. Germline CDR1 and CDR2: LNHNV and YYDKDF (reference sequence). Trimming at V came to 3 bases and at J to 7 bases, leaving 12 bases not matched to a gene. Written as DNA, the CDR3 is TGTGCCACCAGCAGGAGGATAACTAGCGTAGGTAATGAGCAGTTCTTC. Protein sequence: CATSRRITSVGNEQFF.

Concerning this clone itself: Other DNA variants within this sample encode the same CDR3. The gene calls are TRBV29-1 and TRBJ1-2; 11 bases are shared with TRBD1. V dropped 7 bases and J dropped 4; count of bases not matched to a gene: 2. CDR3 size: 12 residues. Germline V lookup: CDR1 SQVTM, CDR2 ANQGSEA. In DNA form, the CDR3 reads TGCAGCGCCGGGACAGGGGGCTATGGCTACACCTTC. Residues: CSAGTGGYGYTF. The variable domain in full, completed from reference TRBV29-1 and TRBJ1-2, reads SAVISQKPSRDICQRGTSLTIQCQVDSQVTMMFWYRQQPGQSLTLIATANQGSEATYESGFVIDKFPISRPNLTFSTLTVSNMSPEDSSIYLCSAGTGGYGYTFGSGTRLTVV.

This clone was counted between two and nine times. The chain links TRBV5-1 to TRBJ2-3; 7 nucleotides line up with TRBD1. The CDR3 spans 14 residues. CDR1 and CDR2 (germline): SGHRS, YFSETQ. Trimming cost V 1 base and J 6 bases; bases outside gene matches: 5. The CDR3 spells CASSLIGQEDTQYF. The CDR3 DNA sequence: TGCGCCAGCAGCTTGATAGGACAGGAGGATACGCAGTATTTT.

The V and J genes are TRBV29-1 and TRBJ2-7, with D uncertain. Per germline, CDR1 SQVTM and CDR2 ANQGSEA. The CDR3 has 13 amino acids. V was trimmed by 4 bases and J by 2 bases, leaving 12 bases between them. In DNA, the CDR3 is TGCAGCGTTGGCAGCGCCGGCCCCTACGAGCAGTACTTC. Translated, it gives CSVGSAGPYEQYF.

This clone was picked up a small number of times. The rearrangement joins TRBV9 to TRBJ2-3; the match to TRBD2 covers 10 bases. From germline, CDR1 is SGDLS and CDR2 YYNGEE. CDR3 length equals 16 residues. J was trimmed by 4 bases and V by 3 bases; bases with no gene match: 8. Here the CDR3 reads CASSERGGLSSDTQYF. CDR3 sequence (DNA): TGTGCCAGCAGCGAGCGGGGGGGCCTGTCCTCAGATACGCAGTATTTT.

This clone came up a few times. The V gene is TRBV9, the J gene TRBJ2-1; tentative D call: TRBD2 (5 bases). Germline loops: CDR1 SGDLS, CDR2 YYNGEE. This CDR3 has 14 residues. V was shortened by 3 bases and J by 3 bases, with 10 bases between the two germline ends. The CDR3 region is CASSALEGYNEQFF. In DNA, the CDR3 is TGTGCCAGCAGCGCCCTCGAGGGCTACAATGAGCAGTTCTTC.

The V call is TRBV9, the J call TRBJ2-1; tentatively, D is TRBD2 (5 bases). This CDR3 comprises 13 residues. Germline V gene sequence: CDR1 SGDLS, CDR2 YYNGEE. Trimming cost V 4 bases and J 13 bases, with 18 bases left between them. CDR3 sequence (DNA): TGTGCCAGCAGCTCCGGAGACTACCCAAATCAGTTCTTC. This sequence encodes CASSSGDYPNQFF.

A few counts support this clone. This chain links TRBV10-3 with TRBJ1-2, with D possibly matching TRBD1 (6 bases). The V gene's germline CDR1 is ENHRY and CDR2 SYGVKD. V lost 3 bases to trimming and J lost 2 bases, with 10 bases between them. The CDR3 sequence is 14 residues long. CDR3 coding DNA: TGTGCCATCAGTGACCCCCAGGGGAACTATGGCTACACCTTC. It is translated as CAISDPQGNYGYTF.